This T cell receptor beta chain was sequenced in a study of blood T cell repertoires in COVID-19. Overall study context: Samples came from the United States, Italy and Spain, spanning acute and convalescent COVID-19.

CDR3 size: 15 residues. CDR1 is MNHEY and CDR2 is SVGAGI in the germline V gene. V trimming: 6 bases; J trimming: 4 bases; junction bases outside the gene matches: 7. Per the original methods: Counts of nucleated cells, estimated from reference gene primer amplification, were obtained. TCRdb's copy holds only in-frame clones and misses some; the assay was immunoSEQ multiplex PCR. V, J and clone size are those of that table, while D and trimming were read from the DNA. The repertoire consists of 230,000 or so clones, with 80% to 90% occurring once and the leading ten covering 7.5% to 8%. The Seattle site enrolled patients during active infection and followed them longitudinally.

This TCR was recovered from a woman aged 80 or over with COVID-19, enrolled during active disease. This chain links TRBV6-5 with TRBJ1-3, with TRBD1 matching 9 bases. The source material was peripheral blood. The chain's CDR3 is CASSRGTGYGNTIYF. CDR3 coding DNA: TGTGCCAGCAGCCGAGGGACAGGGTACGGAAACACCATATATTTT.